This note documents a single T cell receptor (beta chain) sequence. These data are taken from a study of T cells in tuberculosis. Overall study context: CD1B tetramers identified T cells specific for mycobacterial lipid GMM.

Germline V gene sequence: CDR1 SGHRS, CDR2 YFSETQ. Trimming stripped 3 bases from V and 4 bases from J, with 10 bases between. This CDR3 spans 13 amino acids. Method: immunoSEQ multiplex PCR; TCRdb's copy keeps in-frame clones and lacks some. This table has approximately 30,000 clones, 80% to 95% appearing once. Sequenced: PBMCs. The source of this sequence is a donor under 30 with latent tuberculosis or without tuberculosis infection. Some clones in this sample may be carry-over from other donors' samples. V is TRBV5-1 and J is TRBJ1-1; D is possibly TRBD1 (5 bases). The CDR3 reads CASSWRQPTEAFF. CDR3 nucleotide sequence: TGCGCCAGCAGCTGGAGACAGCCCACTGAAGCTTTCTTT. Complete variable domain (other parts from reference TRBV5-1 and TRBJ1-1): KAGVTQTPRYLIKTRGQQVTLSCSPISGHRSVSWYQQTPGQGLQFLFEYFSETQRNKGNFPGRFSGRQFSNSRSEMNVSTLELGDSALYLCASSWRQPTEAFFGQGTRLTVV.